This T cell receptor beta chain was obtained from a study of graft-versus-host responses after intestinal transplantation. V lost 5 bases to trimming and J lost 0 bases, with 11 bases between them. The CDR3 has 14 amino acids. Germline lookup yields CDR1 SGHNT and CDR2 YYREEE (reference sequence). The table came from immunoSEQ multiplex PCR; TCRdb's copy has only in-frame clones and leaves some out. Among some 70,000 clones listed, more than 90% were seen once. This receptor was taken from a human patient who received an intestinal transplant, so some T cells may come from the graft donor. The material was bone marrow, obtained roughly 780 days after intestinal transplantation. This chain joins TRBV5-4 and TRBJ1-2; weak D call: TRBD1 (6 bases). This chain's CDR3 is CASSSDSSNYGYTF. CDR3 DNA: TGTGCCAGCAGTTCGGACAGCTCTAACTATGGCTACACCTTC.